The present TCR beta chain was sequenced within a study of blood T cell repertoires in COVID-19. This table comes from immunoSEQ multiplex PCR, and its TCRdb copy is limited to in-frame clones, with some not included. The table has around 180,000 clones, about nine tenths seen once. The germline V gene encodes CDR1 SGHTA and CDR2 FQGNSA. The CDR3 totals 15 residues. J gave up 12 bases and V 1 base, and 9 bases lay outside the gene matches. Sequencing input: peripheral blood. This sequence was found in a woman in her 30s with acute or convalescent COVID-19. The J gene is TRBJ2-7, the V gene TRBV7-2; 13 bases are a match to TRBD2. The CDR3, as DNA: TGTGCCAGCAGCTTAGAGGGGACTAGCGGGACCCCCGGGTACTTC. Translated: CASSLEGTSGTPGYF.